This T cell receptor beta chain was retrieved from a study of radiotherapy plus CTLA-4 blockade in lung cancer. Study-level background: Objective responses were observed in around 17% of patients, and disease control was achieved by 30% to 40%.

Germline trimming cut 4 bases from V and 6 bases from J; bases unmatched to any gene: 4. There are 13 residues in the CDR3. Looked up from germline, CDR1 is MNHEY and CDR2 is SVGAGI. Points on this clone: What it recognizes is unknown.

Enrolled patients, whose metastatic non-small-cell lung cancer was chemo-refractory, received focal radiation plus CTLA-4 blockade with ipilimumab. Repertoires were generated with immunoSEQ multiplex PCR, while TCRdb's copy carries only in-frame clones and drops some. Among over 95,000 clones listed, 65% to 75% were seen once. General study results and limits: Strongest reported response predictors: early blood clone changes and post-radiation interferon-beta. Peripheral blood showed expansion of tumor-derived TCR clones after radiotherapy and ipilimumab.

The chain couples TRBV6-5 to TRBJ2-7, with 9 nucleotides matching TRBD1. Sample: peripheral blood, taken from a patient treated with radiotherapy plus ipilimumab. The TCR was taken from a human donor with non-small cell lung cancer who had a partial response to radiotherapy plus ipilimumab. Some clones in this sample may be carry-over from other donors' samples. The CDR3 reads CASSFRDRVEQYF. CDR3 in DNA: TGTGCCAGCAGTTTCCGGGACAGGGTCGAGCAGTACTTC.